Following are 10 T cell receptor beta chains from one sample sequenced in a study of monozygotic twins with inflammatory bowel disease. One entry per CDR3 protein, without DNA, is what TCRdb gives after re-calling the 5' RACE reads. The table counts just over 300,000 distinct CDR3 sequences; roughly 5.8% lies in the top ten. Sequencing was done on a sample of blood. The receptors shown here come from a human donor with ulcerative colitis or Crohn's disease, or a healthy co-twin of an affected twin (not recorded which).

The chain uses TRBV23-1 and TRBJ1-5; without DNA, the TCRdb call of TRBD1 cannot be checked. TRBV23-1 belongs to the ORF category, with a function that is uncertain. The CDR3 is 16 amino acids. CDR3: CASSPGQGAMNQPQHF.

This chain uses TRBV20-1 with TRBJ2-4; the D call from TCRdb, TRBD2, cannot be confirmed without DNA. Germline V gene sequence: CDR1 DFQATT, CDR2 SNEGSKA (reference sequence). The CDR3 is 11 amino acids. CDR3 protein: CSAHSVNIRYF.

The V and J genes are TRBV5-6 and TRBJ2-5; the D gene TCRdb calls, TRBD1, cannot be checked with no DNA. In germline, CDR1 is SGHDT, CDR2 YYEEEE. This CDR3 has 15 amino acids. The CDR3 region is CASSLVGGWGETQYF.

The V and J genes are TRBV11-3 and TRBJ2-2; with no DNA, the TCRdb D assignment of TRBD1 cannot be verified. The CDR3 length is 14 residues. CDR1 is SGHNT and CDR2 is YENEEA in the germline V gene. CDR3 in amino acids: CASSEDSYTGELFF.

The chain recombines TRBV20-1 with TRBJ1-5. The CDR3 loop spans 15 amino acids. Germline V lookup: CDR1 DFQATT, CDR2 SNEGSKA (reference sequence). CDR3: CSASAGPYSNQPQHF.

The chain combines TRBV7-8 with TRBJ1-5; the TCRdb call, TRBD1, lacks DNA for checking. This CDR3 is 18 amino acids long. The germline gives CDR1 SGHVS, CDR2 FQNEAQ. The CDR3 protein is CASSLGRDRTYSNQPQHF.

The chain recombines TRBV7-3 with TRBJ2-2; lacking DNA, the TRBD1 call made by TCRdb goes unchecked. The length of the CDR3 is 15 residues. Germline V gene data show CDR1 as SGHTA and CDR2 as FQGTGA. CDR3 sequence reads: CASSLQGALGGELFF.

V and J are TRBV27 and TRBJ2-7; the TCRdb D gene call, TRBD1, has no DNA to confirm it. Per germline, CDR1 MNHEY and CDR2 SMNVEV (reference sequence). CDR3 length: 14 residues. CDR3 sequence: CASSWSGTGGEQYF.

The rearrangement joins TRBV24-1 to TRBJ2-3; TCRdb outputs TRBD1, but without DNA this stays unchecked. The CDR3 consists of 19 residues. Germline CDR1 reads KGHDR; CDR2 reads SFDVKD. Here the CDR3 reads CATSDTPGTGTYWADTQYF.

The chain's CDR3 is CASSHQGARETQYF. V usage is TRBV12-3 or TRBV12-4 and J usage is TRBJ2-5; TCRdb lists TRBD1, though no DNA is available to test this call. The CDR3 is made up of 14 amino acids.